One TCR beta chain is described in this entry. V lost 4 bases, J lost 2 bases, and 15 bases lay in between. Germline V gene data show CDR1 as SGHRS and CDR2 as YFSETQ. The CDR3 sequence is 15 residues long. Clones were read by immunoSEQ multiplex PCR, and TCRdb kept only the in-frame ones, dropping some. The table has 40,000 to 50,000 clones, roughly nine tenths seen once. The data were obtained in a study of T cell changes during pregnancy in multiple sclerosis. V and J are TRBV5-1 and TRBJ1-1; D remains unclear. This TCR came from a female donor with multiple sclerosis, enrolled in a pregnancy study. The specimen comprised CD8+ T cells from peripheral blood mononuclear cells, sampled after pregnancy. CDR3 in DNA: TGCGCCAGCAGCGACATCACAGTTGGCAACACTGAAGCTTTCTTT. Its protein product is CASSDITVGNTEAFF.